The following is a T cell receptor (beta chain) sequence with its context. Its antigen is undetermined. The data originate from a study of OX40 agonist ivuxolimab in advanced cancers. Study details: Patients received ivuxolimab, an intravenous treatment, every 2 weeks at 0.01 to 10 mg/kg. Three patients got partial responses; one had hepatocellular carcinoma and two had cutaneous melanoma. Study results and limitations: In the expanded peripheral T cells, antigen specificity was never determined.

Sequenced by immunoSEQ multiplex PCR; TCRdb stores in-frame clones only, minus some. The sample records 55,000 to 70,000 clones, approximately 90% being singletons. This CDR3 comprises 15 residues. Germline V gene sequence: CDR1 ENHRY, CDR2 SYGVKD. The V end lost 10 bases, the J end lost 0 bases, and 16 bases lay between the germline ends. The origin of this receptor is an adult with an advanced solid tumor such as melanoma, head and neck, liver or kidney cancer. The chain joins TRBV10-3 to TRBJ1-3, with D perhaps matching TRBD1 (5 bases). The starting material was CD4+ or CD8+ T cells sorted from blood, obtained in a trial of the OX40 agonist ivuxolimab. The CDR3, as DNA: TGTGCCACCCGAGGGGACGGGAGCTCTGGAAACACCATATATTTT. Its protein product is CATRGDGSSGNTIYF.